The next 16 T cell receptor beta chains were all read from a single sample in a study of spatial heterogeneity in lung cancer. Their antigens remain unidentified. TCRdb reprocessed the 5' RACE reads via MiXCR and lists one record per CDR3 protein. The data show approximately 7,000 distinct CDR3 sequences, around 14% seen once. Time point defined: sample taken at primary tumor resection. Overall study results and limits: Tracking of tumor mutation counts was seen in expanded intratumoral alpha and beta TCR counts.

The sample consisted of lung tumor tissue, taken at surgery. The receptors come from a male donor with early-stage non-small cell lung cancer.

Remarks on this clonotype: Because the library targeted alpha chains, this beta chain is an off-target read whose size means little. The V and J genes are TRBV6-2 or TRBV6-3 and TRBJ1-1; possibly TRBD1 for D (5 bases). The V and J ends lost 7 bases and 4 bases respectively, with 22 bases between them. The CDR3 spans 16 residues. Germline V gene data show CDR1 as MNHEY and CDR2 as SVGEGT. The CDR3 region has the DNA TGTGCCAGCACCCAATTGGACATCCCTGTGGGCACTGAAGCTTTCTTT. This encodes CASTQLDIPVGTEAFF.

This clonotype occurred many times. A library prepared for alpha chains yielded this beta chain as an off-target read; its size is of little meaning. V gene TRBV20-1 combines with J gene TRBJ2-3; D is possibly TRBD1 (5 bases). The CDR3 covers 15 residues. Germline CDR1 reads DFQATT; CDR2 reads SNEGSKA (reference sequence). V lost 0 bases and J lost 6, with 16 bases in between. CDR3 bases: TGCAGTGCTAGAGAGCAGGGCGGAGCTGGGGATACGCAGTATTTT. This encodes CSAREQGGAGDTQYF.

In this sample, this clonotype turned up many times. This beta chain lies outside the target of a library built for alpha chains; its clone size means little. The chain carries TRBV3-1 and TRBJ1-2; D is unclear. Germline-derived CDR1 and CDR2 are LGHDT and YNNKEL (reference sequence). V lost 2 bases and J lost 2, with 15 bases in between. The CDR3 is 16 residues long. The DNA for the CDR3 is TGTGCCAGCAGCCAAAGATCGACACTACCCAACTATGGCTACACCTTC. Translating gives CASSQRSTLPNYGYTF. The complete variable domain, with remaining parts taken from reference TRBV3-1 and TRBJ1-2, reads DTAVSQTPKYLVTQMGNDKSIKCEQNLGHDTMYWYKQDSKKFLKIMFSYNNKELIINETVPNRFSPKSPDKAHLNLHINSLELGDSAVYFCASSQRSTLPNYGYTFGSGTRLTVV.

This clonotype was picked up many times. As an off-target read in a library built for alpha chains, this beta chain has a frequency of little significance. The chain has TRBV28 and TRBJ1-2, with TRBD1 matching over 7 bases. Germline V lookup: CDR1 MDHEN, CDR2 SYDVKM. The CDR3 loop spans 13 amino acids. V gave up 3 bases and J gave up 7 bases; unmatched junction bases: 5. In nucleotides, the CDR3 is TGTGCCAGCAGTTTCACCGGGACAGTTGGCTACACCTTC. Translation: CASSFTGTVGYTF.

This clonotype was recorded at least ten times. As an off-target read in a library built for alpha chains, this beta chain has a frequency of little significance. V usage is TRBV7-8 and J usage is TRBJ2-1; D may be TRBD2 (9 bases). The CDR3 runs to 17 residues. Germline assignment: CDR1 SGHVS and CDR2 FQNEAQ. V was shortened by 5 bases and J by 7 bases, with 24 bases between the two germline ends. The CDR3 DNA reads as TGTGCCAGCAGCCCCAGGGGGCGGGGGGGGCCTAGGAATGAGCAGTTCTTC. This codes for CASSPRGRGGPRNEQFF.

Many counts were recorded for this clonotype. The library was prepared for alpha chains; this beta chain is a stray read, so its frequency means little. This chain joins TRBV20-1 and TRBJ1-4, with D perhaps TRBD1 (6 bases). This CDR3 region has 14 residues. V lost 3 bases, J lost 0 bases, and 8 bases lay in between. In germline, CDR1 is DFQATT, CDR2 SNEGSKA (reference sequence). The CDR3 sequence: CSARNRATNEKLFF. The CDR3 bases are TGCAGTGCTAGGAACAGGGCAACTAATGAAAAACTGTTTTTT.

This clonotype was found many times. Because the library targeted alpha chains, this beta chain is an off-target read whose size means little. The rearrangement uses TRBV12-3 or TRBV12-4 and TRBJ2-6; D gene unclear. V lost 1 base, J lost 0 bases, and 4 bases lay in between. The CDR3 length is 15 residues. The CDR3, as DNA: TGTGCCAGCAGTTTAGGACTCTCTGGGGCCAACGTCCTGACTTTC. Translation gives CASSLGLSGANVLTF.

This clonotype was picked up many times. Because this beta chain is a stray read in a library intended to capture alpha chains, its abundance should not be given much weight. V and J are TRBV20-1 and TRBJ2-2; tentatively, D is TRBD1 (5 bases). This CDR3 is built from 13 residues. Between the trimmed V and J ends, which lost 6 bases and 7 bases, there was a span of 15 bases. Germline CDR1 reads DFQATT; CDR2 reads SNEGSKA (reference sequence). The CDR3 loop is CSAASGWDGELFF. CDR3 sequence (DNA): TGCAGTGCCGCGTCAGGGTGGGACGGGGAGCTGTTTTTT.

This clonotype ranks as medium-sized. This beta chain is an unintended read in a library built for alpha chains; its size means little. This rearrangement joins TRBV6-6 to TRBJ2-3; TRBD2 matches at 7 bases. From germline, CDR1 is MNHNY and CDR2 SVGAGI (reference sequence). V lost 6 bases and J lost 1; bases outside the gene matches: 4. The CDR3 covers 14 residues. CDR3 nucleotide sequence: TGTGCCAGCAGCCCAAGCGGGGGCACAGATACGCAGTATTTT. This codes for CASSPSGGTDTQYF.

This clonotype has a count of ten or more. This beta chain represents an off-target read in a library built for alpha chains; its size is of limited meaning. The chain is built from TRBV28 and TRBJ1-4; D is undetermined. V lost 6 bases and J lost 3, with 14 bases in between. This CDR3 spans 15 amino acids. Germline assignment: CDR1 MDHEN and CDR2 SYDVKM. The CDR3 region has the DNA TGTGCCAGCAGCCGATCGGACTCACCTAATGAAAAACTGTTTTTT. It specifies CASSRSDSPNEKLFF.

This clonotype has a count of ten or more. A library prepared for alpha chains yielded this beta chain as an off-target read; its size is of little meaning. The V and J genes are TRBV5-1 and TRBJ2-5; unclear D gene. Per the germline V gene, CDR1 is SGHRS and CDR2 is YFSETQ. The V end lost 4 bases, the J end lost 5 bases, and 12 bases lay between the germline ends. This CDR3 is built from 13 residues. CDR3 sequence (DNA): TGCGCCAGCAGCCTGGCCGCAGTGGAGACCCAGTACTTC. This codes for CASSLAAVETQYF.

This clonotype has a count of ten or more. Within a library made for alpha chains, this beta chain is off target, and its count is uninformative. The CDR3 is CASSQENRGETQYF. CDR3 DNA sequence: TGCGCCAGCAGCCAAGAGAACAGGGGGGAGACCCAGTACTTC. J is TRBJ2-5 and V is TRBV4-1; 8 bases are a match to TRBD1. This CDR3 is built from 14 residues. Germline V gene lookup returns CDR1 MGHRA and CDR2 YSYEKL. Trimming at V came to 0 bases and at J to 5 bases, leaving 2 bases not matched to a gene.

This clonotype was picked up many times. This beta chain is a stray sequence in a library constructed for alpha chains; its clone size is not meaningful. This chain uses TRBV7-9 with TRBJ1-1; possible D gene TRBD1, 5 bases. Germline V gene sequence: CDR1 SEHNR, CDR2 FQNEAQ (reference sequence). Trimming pared 4 bases from V and 1 base from J, leaving 10 bases between. The CDR3 is 14 amino acids. CDR3 residues: CASSSKTGNTEAFF. CDR3 DNA: TGTGCCAGCAGCTCAAAAACAGGGAACACTGAAGCTTTCTTT.

Judged by abundance, this clonotype is medium-sized. This beta chain came through as a stray read in a library set up for alpha chains, and its size says little. This rearrangement joins TRBV12-3 or TRBV12-4 to TRBJ1-2; D uncertain. Trimming cost V 7 bases and J 5 bases, with 14 bases left between them. There are 13 residues in the CDR3. The CDR3 is CASTQGLFYGYTF. The CDR3 coding sequence is TGTGCCAGCACCCAAGGACTCTTTTATGGCTACACCTTC.

There are many counts of this clonotype. This beta chain is off target for a library built for alpha chains, so its abundance means little. The J gene is TRBJ1-1, the V gene TRBV6-5; TRBD1 aligns across 8 bases. This CDR3 comprises 15 residues. Germline V gene lookup returns CDR1 MNHEY and CDR2 SVGAGI. Trimming removed 5 bases from V and 1 base from J; junction bases left unmatched: 6. The CDR3 protein is CASSGSGTGNTEAFF. The CDR3 bases are TGTGCCAGCAGTGGCTCCGGGACAGGGAACACTGAAGCTTTCTTT.

This clonotype was recorded a few times. This beta chain represents an off-target read in a library built for alpha chains; its size is of limited meaning. The chain employs TRBV29-1 and TRBJ1-1; D is unclear. V lost 4 bases to trimming and J lost 5 bases, with 5 bases between them. The germline V gene has CDR1 SQVTM and CDR2 ANQGSEA. The CDR3 covers 10 residues. For the CDR3, the DNA is TGCAGCGTTGGCGGGACTGAAGCTTTCTTT. Its protein product is CSVGGTEAFF.